Listed below are T cell receptor beta chains from one sample, sequenced in a study of blood T cell repertoires in COVID-19. Method: immunoSEQ multiplex PCR; TCRdb's copy keeps in-frame clones and lacks some. The sample lists roughly 250,000 clones, approximately 90% occurring once. Sequencing was done on a sample of peripheral blood. These receptors all stem from a man aged 25 to 45 with acute or convalescent COVID-19. CDR3s include the opening cysteine and the closing phenylalanine or tryptophan. The D gene is left open where the match is weak. Not all rows give a size; the values are once, few, many and, for expanded clones, a class.

DNA: TGTGCCAGTAGTTACGATGGGGGCCGTCAGTCCCAGCATTTT
CDR3: CASSYDGGRQSQHF
V: TRBV6-5
size: -
J: TRBJ1-5
D: -

DNA: TGTGCCAGCAGCCAGTATGTCGGGAACAAAGAGACCCAGTACTTC
CDR3: CASSQYVGNKETQYF
V: TRBV4-2
size: -
J: TRBJ2-5
D: -

DNA: TGTGCCACCAGTGATTCGCCGCATTCTACAGACTATGGCTACACCTTC
CDR3: CATSDSPHSTDYGYTF
V: TRBV24-1
size: -
J: TRBJ1-2
D: -

DNA: TGTGCCAGCAGCATACAGGGTAGTCGGCAGCCCCAGCATTTT
CDR3: CASSIQGSRQPQHF
V: TRBV9
size: -
J: TRBJ1-5
D: -

DNA: TGTGCCTGGAAGAGACAGGGGGCGCGAATCGGGTTCTACGAGCAGTACTTC
CDR3: CAWKRQGARIGFYEQYF
V: TRBV30
size: -
J: TRBJ2-7
D: TRBD1

DNA: TGTGCCAGCAGCTACCACAGCGGGGAGGTATACAATGAGCAGTTCTTC
CDR3: CASSYHSGEVYNEQFF
V: TRBV5-6
size: -
J: TRBJ2-1
D: TRBD2

DNA: TGTGCCAGCAGTGGATTGCAGGGTCAGCCCCAGCATTTT
CDR3: CASSGLQGQPQHF
V: TRBV12-3/TRBV12-4
size: -
J: TRBJ1-5
D: -

DNA: TGTGCCAGCAGGTTCCTAGCGGGGGCCACATACGAGCAGTACTTC
CDR3: CASRFLAGATYEQYF
V: TRBV6-5
size: once
J: TRBJ2-7
D: TRBD2

DNA: TGTGCCTGGAGTCCAGACGGAGACTATGGCTACACCTTC
CDR3: CAWSPDGDYGYTF
V: TRBV30
size: -
J: TRBJ1-2
D: -

DNA: TGTGCCAGCTCACCGATTTCGACTAGAACTAGCACAGATACGCAGTATTTT
CDR3: CASSPISTRTSTDTQYF
V: TRBV18
size: -
J: TRBJ2-3
D: -

DNA: TGTGCCAGCAGCTCCCAGGGGGATACGCAGTATTTT
CDR3: CASSSQGDTQYF
V: TRBV2
size: -
J: TRBJ2-3
D: -

DNA: TGTGCCAGCAGTTGGGACAGAGGCTACGAGCAGTACTTC
CDR3: CASSWDRGYEQYF
V: TRBV2
size: -
J: TRBJ2-7
D: TRBD1

DNA: TGTGCCACCAGCAGAGAGCGGACAGGTGGTAGTCAGCCCCAGCATTTT
CDR3: CATSRERTGGSQPQHF
V: TRBV15
size: -
J: TRBJ1-5
D: TRBD1

DNA: TGCGCCAGCAGTTGGGGACAGAGCTCCTATAATTCACCCCTCCACTTT
CDR3: CASSWGQSSYNSPLHF
V: TRBV5-1
size: -
J: TRBJ1-6
D: TRBD1

DNA: TGTGCCAGCTCACCACAGGCAGGAGGGTATCAGCCCCAGCATTTT
CDR3: CASSPQAGGYQPQHF
V: TRBV18
size: -
J: TRBJ1-5
D: -

DNA: TGTGCCACCAGCCCTGAGGGGGATGGGGGCTACACCTTC
CDR3: CATSPEGDGGYTF
V: TRBV15
size: few
J: TRBJ1-2
D: -

DNA: TGTGCCAGCAGCGCCAGGGTTACAGATACGCAGTATTTT
CDR3: CASSARVTDTQYF
V: TRBV5-4
size: -
J: TRBJ2-3
D: -

DNA: TGTGCCAGCAGCCTCCGGGATGATGATCAGCCCCAGCATTTT
CDR3: CASSLRDDDQPQHF
V: TRBV12-1
size: -
J: TRBJ1-5
D: -

DNA: TGCGCCAGCAGCTTATTGGGACTACATGGCTACACCTTC
CDR3: CASSLLGLHGYTF
V: TRBV5-1
size: -
J: TRBJ1-2
D: -

DNA: TGTGCCAGCAGCGGCGGGAGGGCCGTTATCAATGAGCAGTTCTTC
CDR3: CASSGGRAVINEQFF
V: TRBV9
size: -
J: TRBJ2-1
D: TRBD2

DNA: TGTGCCAGCACCATTAGCGGGAGGGCCCACAATGAGCAGTTCTTC
CDR3: CASTISGRAHNEQFF
V: TRBV3-1/TRBV3-2
size: -
J: TRBJ2-1
D: TRBD2

DNA: TGTGCCAGCACAGGAACCGCCTGGCCTAACTATGGCTACACCTTC
CDR3: CASTGTAWPNYGYTF
V: TRBV28
size: few
J: TRBJ1-2
D: -

DNA: TGTGCCAGTGGGAGCACCTATAATTCACCCCTCCACTTT
CDR3: CASGSTYNSPLHF
V: TRBV7-2
size: -
J: TRBJ1-6
D: -

DNA: TGTGCCAGCAGCTTAGCGCTAGCGGAAGGCTACGAGCAGTACTTC
CDR3: CASSLALAEGYEQYF
V: TRBV11-1
size: -
J: TRBJ2-7
D: TRBD2

DNA: TGTGCCTGGGGGACACAGGGCGGTGGCACTGAAGCTTTCTTT
CDR3: CAWGTQGGGTEAFF
V: TRBV30
size: -
J: TRBJ1-1
D: -

DNA: TGCAGCGTTAAGGACAGTTTGAACACTGAAGCTTTCTTT
CDR3: CSVKDSLNTEAFF
V: TRBV29-1
size: -
J: TRBJ1-1
D: -

DNA: TGTGCCACCCAGGAGGCGGGATCGGGGGGAAACACCATATATTTT
CDR3: CATQEAGSGGNTIYF
V: TRBV28
size: -
J: TRBJ1-3
D: -

DNA: TGTGCCAGCACCCTCGGGATGGTGAGCACTGAAGCTTTCTTT
CDR3: CASTLGMVSTEAFF
V: TRBV9
size: -
J: TRBJ1-1
D: -

DNA: TGTGCCAGCTCACCACTCCGTTACCAGGACAGTACACCCCTCCACTTT
CDR3: CASSPLRYQDSTPLHF
V: TRBV18
size: -
J: TRBJ1-6
D: -

DNA: TGTGCCAGTAGTATTTGGGCAGGGGACACCGGGGAGCTGTTTTTT
CDR3: CASSIWAGDTGELFF
V: TRBV19
size: -
J: TRBJ2-2
D: -

DNA: TGTGCCAGCAGTGAAGTGGGCTCCTTCAGCTCTGGAAACACCATATATTTT
CDR3: CASSEVGSFSSGNTIYF
V: TRBV6-1
size: -
J: TRBJ1-3
D: -

DNA: TGTGCCAGCAGCCCGACAGGGCTCTACGAGCAGTACTTC
CDR3: CASSPTGLYEQYF
V: TRBV11-2
size: -
J: TRBJ2-7
D: TRBD1

DNA: TGTGCCAGTAGTCTCTTTGCTAGCGGGAGTCTCCCCAATGAGCAGTTCTTC
CDR3: CASSLFASGSLPNEQFF
V: TRBV19
size: -
J: TRBJ2-1
D: TRBD2

DNA: TGTGCCAGCAGTTTGGTGGGAGTATCAACTAATGAAAAACTGTTTTTT
CDR3: CASSLVGVSTNEKLFF
V: TRBV28
size: -
J: TRBJ1-4
D: -

DNA: TGTGCCAGCAGCCAACAAGCGCCAGGGACCGGGAGTTCACCCCTCCACTTT
CDR3: CASSQQAPGTGSSPLHF
V: TRBV3-1/TRBV3-2
size: -
J: TRBJ1-6
D: -

DNA: TGCAGTTCCGACAGGGAAGAGACCCAGTACTTC
CDR3: CSSDREETQYF
V: TRBV20-1
size: -
J: TRBJ2-5
D: TRBD1

DNA: TGTGCCAGCAGCTTGGGCCCCGGGGAGCTGTTTTTT
CDR3: CASSLGPGELFF
V: TRBV11-3
size: -
J: TRBJ2-2
D: -

DNA: TGTGCCAGCAGTGAAGAAGGAGGGACAGGGGGGCATGGCTACACCTTC
CDR3: CASSEEGGTGGHGYTF
V: TRBV6-1
size: -
J: TRBJ1-2
D: TRBD1

DNA: TGTGCCAGCAGTTTACCCGGAGAAGTAGGAGAGACCCAGTACTTC
CDR3: CASSLPGEVGETQYF
V: TRBV28
size: -
J: TRBJ2-5
D: -

DNA: TGTGCCAGTAGATCTCCGGGACAGGGTGCCTACGAGCAGTACTTC
CDR3: CASRSPGQGAYEQYF
V: TRBV19
size: many
J: TRBJ2-7
D: TRBD1

DNA: TGTGCCAGCAGCTTAGTGTCGGCGGCCGAGCAGTACTTC
CDR3: CASSLVSAAEQYF
V: TRBV11-3
size: -
J: TRBJ2-7
D: -

DNA: TGTGCCAGCAGTCCCGGGACTGGGAGACGGGAGACCCAGTACTTC
CDR3: CASSPGTGRRETQYF
V: TRBV27
size: -
J: TRBJ2-5
D: -

DNA: TGTGCCAGCAGCGTACCGGAACAGGGAAACACCGGGGAGCTGTTTTTT
CDR3: CASSVPEQGNTGELFF
V: TRBV9
size: -
J: TRBJ2-2
D: -

DNA: TGTGCCAGCAGTTCGGGACAGAGACACTATGGCTACACCTTC
CDR3: CASSSGQRHYGYTF
V: TRBV6-6
size: -
J: TRBJ1-2
D: TRBD1

DNA: TGTGCCAGCAGCCGAAAGGGCGGGGGGGACACGCAGTATTTT
CDR3: CASSRKGGGDTQYF
V: TRBV3-1/TRBV3-2
size: -
J: TRBJ2-3
D: TRBD2

DNA: TGTGCCAGCAGCCAGGACAGGGGGTGGTACGAGCAGTACTTC
CDR3: CASSQDRGWYEQYF
V: TRBV3-1/TRBV3-2
size: -
J: TRBJ2-7
D: TRBD1

DNA: TGCGCCAGCAGCTCCTCCAACAGGGGAAGTGCTGGAAACACCATATATTTT
CDR3: CASSSSNRGSAGNTIYF
V: TRBV4-1
size: -
J: TRBJ1-3
D: TRBD1

DNA: TGCGCCAGCAGCTTCAGACAGGGGAGGAGTGAAAAACTGTTTTTT
CDR3: CASSFRQGRSEKLFF
V: TRBV5-1
size: -
J: TRBJ1-4
D: TRBD1